Listed below are T cell receptor beta chains from one sample, sequenced in a study of radiotherapy plus CTLA-4 blockade in lung cancer. Measured with immunoSEQ multiplex PCR; TCRdb has only the in-frame clones, and not every one. Seen here are more than 12,000 clones, about 70% observed once, and the top ten hold roughly 50%. The material was peripheral blood, obtained from a patient treated with radiotherapy plus ipilimumab. These receptors were taken from a human donor with non-small cell lung cancer whose response to radiotherapy plus ipilimumab could not be evaluated. The CDR3 runs from the conserved cysteine through the conserved F or W. D genes are given only for firm matches. Not all rows give a size; the values are once, few, many and, for expanded clones, a class.

CASSLDVGGFTDTQYF | TGTGCCAGCAGCTTGGATGTCGGGGGGTTCACAGATACGCAGTATTTT | TRBD2 | TRBJ2-3 | TRBV5-4 | -
CASSLEGSNYGYTF | TGCGCCAGCAGCTTGGAGGGGTCTAACTATGGCTACACCTTC | - | TRBJ1-2 | TRBV5-1 | -
CASSERNIQYF | TGTGCCAGCAGCGAGAGAAACATTCAGTACTTC | - | TRBJ2-4 | TRBV2 | -
CASSTGGVIYSNQPQHF | TGTGCCAGCAGCACAGGGGGCGTAATTTACAGCAATCAGCCCCAGCATTTT | TRBD1 | TRBJ1-5 | TRBV6-4 | -
CASSEAGGGAGDQETQYF | TGTGCCAGCAGTGAAGCCGGAGGGGGAGCGGGGGACCAAGAGACCCAGTACTTC | TRBD2 | TRBJ2-5 | TRBV6-1 | -
CASSAQGGGYTF | TGTGCCAGCAGCGCCCAGGGTGGCGGCTACACCTTC | - | TRBJ1-2 | TRBV7-9 | once
CASSFGTSGGYEQFF | TGTGCCAGCAGCTTCGGGACTAGCGGGGGGTATGAGCAGTTCTTC | TRBD2 | TRBJ2-1 | TRBV11-2 | -
CASSLAYVVLQGGTFF | TGTGCCAGCAGTTTAGCGTACGTCGTGTTGCAGGGAGGAACTTTCTTT | - | TRBJ1-1 | TRBV28 | -
CASSLRGGSGNTIYF | TGTGCCAGCAGCTTGAGGGGGGGCTCTGGAAACACCATATATTTT | - | TRBJ1-3 | TRBV5-3 | -
CSASDGGELFF | TGCAGTGCCAGTGATGGCGGGGAGCTGTTTTTT | - | TRBJ2-2 | TRBV20-1 | -
CASSSGGALETQYF | TGTGCCAGCAGTTCCGGGGGGGCCCTGGAGACCCAGTACTTC | TRBD2 | TRBJ2-5 | TRBV7-6 | -
CASSWGHTGELFF | TGTGCCAGCTCGTGGGGCCATACCGGGGAGCTGTTTTTT | - | TRBJ2-2 | TRBV2 | -
CASSFRLAGDTTSGFF | TGTGCCAGCAGCTTTAGACTAGCGGGAGACACCACTAGTGGGTTCTTC | TRBD2 | TRBJ2-1 | TRBV7-9 | -
CASSLRGTDYEQYF | TGTGCCAGCAGCCTGCGCGGGACGGACTACGAGCAGTACTTC | - | TRBJ2-7 | TRBV5-3 | -
CASSLGQGEDQPQHF | TGTGCCAGCAGTTTAGGACAGGGGGAGGATCAGCCCCAGCATTTT | TRBD1 | TRBJ1-5 | TRBV6-5 | few
CASSLGARGPEQYF | TGTGCCAGCAGCTTAGGCGCTCGGGGTCCCGAGCAGTACTTC | - | TRBJ2-7 | TRBV7-6 | -
CASSLAPHTGELFF | TGTGCCAGCAGCTTAGCCCCTCACACCGGGGAGCTGTTTTTT | - | TRBJ2-2 | TRBV7-2 | -
CASSQDYAGGQKAFF | TGTGCCAGCAGCCAAGACTATGCAGGGGGCCAGAAAGCTTTCTTT | TRBD1 | TRBJ1-1 | TRBV14 | few
CASSPDRDSFYGYTF | TGTGCCAGCAGCCCAGACCGGGACAGCTTCTATGGCTACACCTTC | TRBD1 | TRBJ1-2 | TRBV5-4 | once
CASGRVTAGKTEAFF | TGTGCCAGCGGGAGGGTCACCGCGGGGAAAACTGAAGCTTTCTTT | - | TRBJ1-1 | TRBV6-6 | -
CAISVQGGNNEQFF | TGTGCCATCAGTGTTCAGGGTGGCAACAATGAGCAGTTCTTC | - | TRBJ2-1 | TRBV10-3 | few
CASSTTGGSSYNEQFF | TGTGCCAGCAGCACCACAGGGGGGTCCTCCTACAATGAGCAGTTCTTC | TRBD1 | TRBJ2-1 | TRBV7-3 | few
CASKYGGQGYGYTF | TGTGCCAGCAAGTACGGAGGACAGGGATATGGCTACACCTTC | TRBD1 | TRBJ1-2 | TRBV6-5 | -
CASSYGGRQTYGYTF | TGTGCCAGCAGTTACGGCGGGCGGCAGACCTATGGCTACACCTTC | - | TRBJ1-2 | TRBV6-5 | few
CASTRQDTGELFF | TGTGCCAGCACTCGACAGGACACCGGGGAGCTGTTTTTT | - | TRBJ2-2 | TRBV2 | -
CASSLDDIRNNSPLHF | TGCGCCAGCAGCTTGGATGACATCCGGAATAATTCACCCCTCCACTTT | - | TRBJ1-6 | TRBV5-1 | -
CASSSWLGGPTDTQYF | TGCGCCAGCAGCTCTTGGCTGGGGGGACCCACAGATACGCAGTATTTT | - | TRBJ2-3 | TRBV5-1 | few
CASTLGGLSNYGYTF | TGTGCCAGCACCCTCGGGGGGCTTTCTAACTATGGCTACACCTTC | - | TRBJ1-2 | TRBV28 | few
CASSQGAGTDTQYF | TGCGCCAGCTCCCAGGGGGCCGGCACAGATACGCAGTATTTT | TRBD1 | TRBJ2-3 | TRBV10-2 | -
CASSSQGANVLTF | TGTGCCAGCAGTTCACAGGGGGCCAACGTCCTGACTTTC | - | TRBJ2-6 | TRBV7-9 | once
CASSPQGGTETQYF | TGTGCCAGCAGCCCACAGGGGGGGACTGAGACCCAGTACTTC | - | TRBJ2-5 | TRBV7-2 | -
CASSDGQKETEAFF | TGCGCCAGCAGTGACGGCCAAAAGGAGACTGAAGCTTTCTTT | - | TRBJ1-1 | TRBV10-1 | -
CASGAWTLGNTIYF | TGTGCTAGTGGTGCCTGGACACTCGGAAACACCATATATTTT | - | TRBJ1-3 | TRBV12-5 | -
CASSLGQGSTEAFF | TGTGCCAGCAGCTTAGGACAGGGGAGCACTGAAGCTTTCTTT | TRBD1 | TRBJ1-1 | TRBV11-2 | -